A selection of T cell receptor beta chains follows, all from one sample in a study of T cells in Graves' hyperthyroidism and ophthalmopathy. TCRdb fed the multiplex PCR reads into MiXCR, producing one record per CDR3 protein. The sample lists 700,000 or so distinct CDR3 sequences, about 16% occurring once. Material for sequencing was blood. These receptor sequences come from a young man with Graves' hyperthyroidism. Both conserved end residues are part of each CDR3. D genes are given only for firm matches. Only some rows state a clone size, as once, few, many or a class for expanded clones.

J: TRBJ2-6
D: -
size: few
length: 16
V: TRBV7-9
CDR3: CASSLNRDIRANVLTF
DNA: TGTGCCAGCAGCCTCAACCGGGACATCAGGGCCAACGTCCTGACTTTC

J: TRBJ2-6
D: -
size: -
length: 20
V: TRBV5-1
CDR3: CASSSYGKRGRISGANVLTF
DNA: TGCGCCAGCAGCTCCTACGGGAAACGGGGGAGGATCTCTGGGGCCAACGTCCTGACTTTC

J: TRBJ2-7
D: TRBD2
size: few
length: 16
V: TRBV9
CDR3: CASSVGLAVPTYEQYF
DNA: TGTGCCAGCAGCGTAGGACTAGCGGTTCCTACCTACGAGCAGTACTTC

J: TRBJ2-2
D: TRBD2
size: -
length: 18
V: TRBV6-1
CDR3: CASSIGLAGFSNTGELFF
DNA: TGTGCCAGCAGCATCGGACTAGCGGGATTTTCTAACACCGGGGAGCTGTTTTTT

J: TRBJ2-1
D: TRBD2
size: -
length: 16
V: TRBV19
CDR3: CASSSQRELGYNEQFF
DNA: TGTGCCAGTAGTTCCCAGCGGGAGCTGGGCTACAATGAGCAGTTCTTC

J: TRBJ2-3
D: TRBD2
size: -
length: 14
V: TRBV29-1
CDR3: CSVAGRELRDTQYF
DNA: TGCAGCGTTGCGGGGCGGGAGTTAAGGGATACGCAGTATTTT

J: TRBJ1-3
D: -
size: few
length: 16
V: TRBV6-1
CDR3: CASRSFGRVTGNTIYF
DNA: TGTGCCAGCAGAAGTTTCGGCAGGGTTACCGGAAACACCATATATTTT

J: TRBJ2-7
D: -
size: many
length: 14
V: TRBV9
CDR3: CASSVSQSSYEQYF
DNA: TGTGCCAGCAGCGTATCGCAGAGCTCCTACGAGCAGTACTTC

J: TRBJ2-1
D: -
size: many
length: 14
V: TRBV6-2/TRBV6-3
CDR3: CASSYGAAGNEQFF
DNA: TGTGCCAGCAGTTACGGGGCTGCGGGGAATGAGCAGTTCTTC

J: TRBJ1-5
D: -
size: many
length: 13
V: TRBV18
CDR3: CASSPYGGQPQHF
DNA: TGTGCCAGCTCACCTTATGGGGGACAGCCCCAGCATTTT

J: TRBJ2-2
D: -
size: few
length: 14
V: TRBV5-1
CDR3: CASSFFRNTGELFF
DNA: TGCGCCAGCAGCTTTTTCCGGAACACCGGGGAGCTGTTTTTT

J: TRBJ1-5
D: TRBD1
size: many
length: 15
V: TRBV20-1
CDR3: CSAGQGRSGNQPQHF
DNA: TGCAGTGCGGGACAGGGGAGGTCGGGCAATCAGCCCCAGCATTTT

J: TRBJ2-2
D: -
size: -
length: 14
V: TRBV6-1
CDR3: CASSISRGTGELFF
DNA: TGTGCCAGCTCTATTTCCAGGGGCACCGGGGAGCTGTTTTTT

J: TRBJ2-2
D: -
size: few
length: 14
V: TRBV29-1
CDR3: CSVEGTVNTGELFF
DNA: TGCAGCGTTGAAGGGACTGTTAACACCGGGGAGCTGTTTTTT

J: TRBJ1-4
D: -
size: -
length: 15
V: TRBV7-8
CDR3: CASSWTGGGGKKLFF
DNA: TGTGCCAGCAGCTGGACCGGGGGCGGTGGTAAAAAACTGTTTTTT